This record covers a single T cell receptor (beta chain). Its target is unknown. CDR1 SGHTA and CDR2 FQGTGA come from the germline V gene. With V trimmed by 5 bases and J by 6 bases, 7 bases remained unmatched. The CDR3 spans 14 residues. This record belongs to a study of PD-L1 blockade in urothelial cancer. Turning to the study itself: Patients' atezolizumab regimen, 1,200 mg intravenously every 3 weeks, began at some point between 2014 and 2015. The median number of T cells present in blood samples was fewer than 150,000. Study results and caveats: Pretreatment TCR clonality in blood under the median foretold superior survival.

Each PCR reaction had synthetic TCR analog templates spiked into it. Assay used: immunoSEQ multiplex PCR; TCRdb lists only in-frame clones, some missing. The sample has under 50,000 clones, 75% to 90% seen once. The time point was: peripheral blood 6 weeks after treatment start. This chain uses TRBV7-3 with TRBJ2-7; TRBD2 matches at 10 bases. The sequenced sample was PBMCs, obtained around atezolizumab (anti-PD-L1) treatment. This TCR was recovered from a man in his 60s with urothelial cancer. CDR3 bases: TGTGCCAGCAGCGAAGCGGGGGGGCAGGGCGAGCAGTACTTC. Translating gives CASSEAGGQGEQYF.